This TCR beta chain was documented in a study of OX40 agonist ivuxolimab in advanced cancers. Clones were sequenced by immunoSEQ multiplex PCR, and TCRdb holds only the in-frame ones, with some missing. The sample shows some 45,000 clones, 80% to 90% of them seen only once. Study-wide results and caveats: Low normalized clonal expansion also occurred in some nonresponding patients. Determination of antigen specificity was not performed for the expanded peripheral T cells. CD4+ T cells averaged fewer expanded clones than CD8+ T cells.

For this clone: Antigen unknown.

Source: CD4+ or CD8+ T cells sorted from blood, taken in a trial of the OX40 agonist ivuxolimab. The sequence was collected from an adult with an advanced solid tumor such as melanoma, head and neck, liver or kidney cancer.

CDR3 DNA: TGCAGCGTTGTTGAGCTTCTTCCCTACGAGCAGTACTTC. Translation: CSVVELLPYEQYF. The J gene is TRBJ2-7, the V gene TRBV29-1; D not certain. Germline V gene sequence: CDR1 SQVTM, CDR2 ANQGSEA. The V end lost 4 bases, the J end lost 2 bases, and 12 bases lay between the germline ends. The CDR3 contains 13 residues.